This TCR beta chain was recorded in a study of blood T cell repertoires in COVID-19. For the study at large: Sample material is recorded as cDNA or gDNA derived from T cells, B-cell-depleted T cells, or PBMCs.

Sequencing used immunoSEQ multiplex PCR; TCRdb keeps in-frame clones, though not all of them. Among nearly 50,000 clones, about 85% were seen once, and the ten largest hold over 12%. Trimming removed 1 base at V and 5 bases at J, with 5 bases between. The CDR3 consists of 11 residues. The germline gives CDR1 SQVTM, CDR2 ANQGSEA. This TCR was sampled from a human donor in a cohort sampled during active COVID-19. J is TRBJ1-1 and V is TRBV29-1; unclear D gene. The specimen sequenced was peripheral blood. The CDR3 loop is CSVEGETEAFF. The CDR3 coding sequence is TGCAGCGTTGAAGGGGAGACTGAAGCTTTCTTT.